Each of the 2 T cell receptor beta chains below was sequenced from the same sample in a study of cytotoxic CD8 clonotypes in ibrutinib-treated CLL. Measured with immunoSEQ multiplex PCR; TCRdb has only the in-frame clones, and not every one. The table records more than 50,000 clones, approximately 62% of them present only once. The starting material was PBMCs, obtained after 12 months of ibrutinib treatment. The receptors derive from a human donor with chronic lymphocytic leukemia.

V is TRBV6-5 and J is TRBJ2-1; D gene uncertain. The CDR3 length is 11 residues. Trimming removed 6 bases from V and 7 bases from J, with 7 bases in between. Germline assignment: CDR1 MNHEY and CDR2 SVGAGI. CDR3 amino acids: CASSILNEQFF. The CDR3 DNA is TGTGCCAGCAGCATACTTAATGAGCAGTTCTTC.

This clone was counted at least ten times. The gene calls are TRBV29-1 and TRBJ1-5; no reliable D call. Trimming shortened V by 4 bases and J by 7 bases, and 11 bases separated the two germline ends. The CDR3 runs 12 residues. Germline CDR1 is SQVTM and CDR2 is ANQGSEA. CDR3 sequence: CSVGGEAQPQHF. CDR3 DNA: TGCAGCGTTGGAGGTGAAGCGCAGCCCCAGCATTTT.